This T cell receptor (beta chain) is drawn from a study of blood T cell repertoires in COVID-19. Across fewer than 25 US areas, participants ranged in age from about 18 to 90 years. Recovered status in Cohort 3 required two negative PCRs, clearance, or symptom resolution. Germline CDR1 is MNHEY and CDR2 is SVGAGI. V was clipped by 0 bases and J by 10 bases, with 21 bases between them. The CDR3 has 16 residues. Source study methods: Reference gene primer amplification in the assay estimated nucleated cell counts. The assay was immunoSEQ multiplex PCR, and TCRdb's table has in-frame clones only and misses some. The V and J calls and clone size were taken over from that table, and D and trimming were inferred from the DNA. The data show around 250,000 clones, approximately 85% seen once.

This clonotype originated in a woman aged 45 to 65 who had recovered from COVID-19. V gene TRBV6-5 combines with J gene TRBJ1-1; a possible D gene is TRBD1 (5 bases). Specimen: PBMCs or T cells enriched from blood (not recorded which). The CDR3 here is CASSYSNAGQGVVAFF. DNA for the CDR3: TGTGCCAGCAGTTACTCAAATGCGGGGCAGGGCGTTGTAGCTTTCTTT.